This TCR beta chain was sequenced for a study of cytomegalovirus exposure and HLA in healthy donors. PCR involved 60 Vbeta and 13 Jbeta primers. Per the study methods: Later, some 75 million unique TCR beta chains were counted in an analysis, and roughly 11 million of them were shared. TCRdb's table, derived via immunoSEQ multiplex PCR, lists solely in-frame clones and lacks some. V and J calls and clone size come straight from that table; D and trimming were deduced from the DNA. The sample contains fewer than 75,000 clones, roughly 80% of which appear only once. The junction had 10 bases not matched to a gene; V was cut back by 7 bases and J by 6 bases. The CDR3 covers 14 residues. CDR1 is MNHEY and CDR2 is SVGAGI in the germline V gene. This clone was observed a handful of times.

The clonotype was recovered from a man younger than 45 in good health and CMV-seronegative. The sample consisted of PBMCs. The genes are TRBV6-5 and TRBJ2-7, with 9 bases identical to TRBD1. CDR3 nucleotide sequence: TGTGCCAGCACTTCCGGGACAGGGTTTGCCGAGCAGTACTTC. Its translation: CASTSGTGFAEQYF.